This T cell receptor beta chain was sequenced in a study of T cells in Graves' hyperthyroidism and ophthalmopathy. Whole-study results and caveats: The majority of expanded thyroid clonotypes above 0.001 also appeared in blood.

There were TCR beta CDR3 regions amplified from RNA transcripts. RT-PCR in the first round (using the HTBI primer set) targeted the TCR CDR3. TCRdb reanalysed the multiplex PCR reads using MiXCR and keeps one entry per CDR3 protein. The top ten hold around 19% of the sample, which has more than 500,000 distinct CDR3 sequences, around 45% seen once. From germline, CDR1 is SNHLY and CDR2 FYNNEI. The CDR3 sequence is 14 residues long. Trimming took off 4 bases at V and 6 bases at J, with 13 bases between the two ends. Exclusion criteria comprised uncontrolled infection, other autoimmune disease, pregnancy or lactation. Clinical symptoms, serum thyroxine and TRAb, thyroid ultrasound and orbital computed tomography were used for the diagnoses. As concerns this clonotype: The antigen remains undetermined.

This TCR was sampled from an adult woman with Graves' disease, either hyperthyroidism or ophthalmopathy (not recorded which). The sequencing input was peripheral blood or thyroid tissue (not recorded which). The chain uses TRBV2 and TRBJ1-5; weak D call: TRBD1 (5 bases). CDR3 region: CASSGTGRLQPQHF. DNA of the CDR3: TGTGCCAGCAGTGGTACAGGCAGGCTTCAGCCCCAGCATTTT. Full variable domain (outside the CDR3, taken from reference TRBV2 and TRBJ1-5): EPEVTQTPSHQVTQMGQEVILRCVPISNHLYFYWYRQILGQKVEFLVSFYNNEISEKSEIFDDQFSVERPDGSNFTLKIRSTKLEDSAMYFCASSGTGRLQPQHFGDGTRLSIL.